What follows are 21 T cell receptor beta chains derived from one specimen sequenced in a study of a mutant IDH1 vaccine in newly diagnosed glioma. The antigens for these receptors are not known. Libraries were prepared by immunoSEQ multiplex PCR; TCRdb keeps only in-frame clonotypes and omits some of them. This sample has some 55,000 clones; 75% to 90% occur once, and the top ten carry roughly 4.8%. Time point defined: week 5, during vaccination. One vaccine dose held 300 ug of mutant IDH1 20-mer peptide and came with topical imiquimod. Here the sequenced sample was PBMCs, taken from a glioma patient whose treatment included an IDH1 peptide vaccine. The receptors come from a woman between 40 and 50 years old with glioma.

The chain couples TRBV19 to TRBJ2-2, with 10 bases that match TRBD2. Germline V gene sequence: CDR1 LNHDA, CDR2 SQIVND (reference sequence). The V gene end was trimmed by 5 bases and the J gene end by 4 bases; junction bases not matched to a gene: 4. The CDR3 runs to 15 residues. CDR3: CASSSWTSGTGELFF. The CDR3 DNA is TGTGCCAGTAGTTCTTGGACTAGCGGCACCGGGGAGCTGTTTTTT.

This chain links TRBV5-1 with TRBJ2-7; 12 nucleotides line up with TRBD1. After removal of 4 bases from V and 2 bases from J, the junction contained 1 base not matched to a gene. The CDR3 is 14 residues long. Germline V lookup: CDR1 SGHRS, CDR2 YFSETQ. The CDR3 loop is CASSGTGGPYEQYF. CDR3 bases: TGCGCCAGCAGCGGGACAGGGGGCCCCTACGAGCAGTACTTC.

V and J are TRBV4-1 and TRBJ2-7; 7 nucleotides line up with TRBD1. The ends lost 2 bases at V and 1 base at J; junction bases unmatched: 2. Germline V gene lookup returns CDR1 MGHRA and CDR2 YSYEKL. The CDR3 consists of 14 residues. The CDR3 spells CASSQTTGSYEQYF. CDR3 in DNA: TGCGCCAGCAGCCAAACGACAGGGTCCTACGAGCAGTACTTC.

The chain uses TRBV6-1 and TRBJ2-7; 10 nucleotides line up with TRBD2. J was trimmed by 4 bases and V by 6 bases; bases with no gene match: 6. The CDR3 is 14 residues long. CDR1 and CDR2 (germline): MNHNS, SASEGT. In DNA form, the CDR3 reads TGTGCCAGCAGGGCTAGCGGGAGTGCATACGAGCAGTACTTC. It specifies CASRASGSAYEQYF.

The rearrangement uses TRBV2 and TRBJ2-7; 7 bases line up with TRBD1. J was trimmed by 4 bases and V by 1 base; bases with no gene match: 10. CDR1 SNHLY and CDR2 FYNNEI come from the germline V gene. This CDR3 is built from 16 residues. CDR3: CASSEGRTGLTYEQYF. The CDR3 nucleotides are TGTGCCAGCAGTGAAGGCAGGACAGGTCTTACATACGAGCAGTACTTC.

The chain has TRBV2 and TRBJ2-1; TRBD2 matches at 13 bases. The CDR3 runs to 15 residues. With 1 base clipped from V and 12 bases from J, the junction kept 6 bases outside the gene matches. CDR1 is SNHLY, CDR2 FYNNEI, per germline. In nucleotides, the CDR3 is TGTGCCAGCAGTGAAGGACTAGCGGGGGGCCTGACGCAGTTCTTC. Residues: CASSEGLAGGLTQFF.

In DNA, the CDR3 is TGCGCCAGCGGGGGGAATGAGCAGTTCTTC. This translates into CASGGNEQFF. The chain joins TRBV5-1 to TRBJ2-1; possible D gene TRBD2, 6 bases. Trimming shortened V by 7 bases and J by 7 bases, and 6 bases separated the two germline ends. This CDR3 region has 10 residues. Germline V lookup: CDR1 SGHRS, CDR2 YFSETQ.

This chain joins TRBV7-6 and TRBJ2-7, with 8 bases fitting TRBD2. After removal of 3 bases from V and 2 bases from J, the junction contained 3 bases not matched to a gene. The germline gives CDR1 SGHVS, CDR2 FNYEAQ. The CDR3 covers 14 residues. The CDR3 is CASSLGSGTYEQYF. In DNA form, the CDR3 reads TGTGCCAGCAGCTTGGGTAGCGGGACCTACGAGCAGTACTTC.

This rearrangement joins TRBV29-1 to TRBJ1-2, with 10 bases matching TRBD1. Losses at the gene ends were 5 bases for V and 4 bases for J; bases not matched to a gene: 10. This CDR3 has 15 amino acids. Germline V gene data show CDR1 as SQVTM and CDR2 as ANQGSEA. The CDR3 loop is CSVRTGTGVGYGYTF. CDR3 in DNA: TGCAGCGTTCGCACCGGGACAGGGGTGGGCTATGGCTACACCTTC. Full variable domain (outside the CDR3, taken from reference TRBV29-1 and TRBJ1-2): SAVISQKPSRDICQRGTSLTIQCQVDSQVTMMFWYRQQPGQSLTLIATANQGSEATYESGFVIDKFPISRPNLTFSTLTVSNMSPEDSSIYLCSVRTGTGVGYGYTFGSGTRLTVV.

The CDR3 loop reads CASSLDGGRYNSPLHF. The CDR3 bases are TGTGCCAGCAGCTTGGATGGGGGTCGATATAATTCACCCCTCCACTTT. The chain recombines TRBV5-4 with TRBJ1-6, with D perhaps matching TRBD1 (5 bases). V was pared by 0 bases and J by 4 bases, with 11 bases between. There are 16 residues in the CDR3. CDR1 is SGHNT and CDR2 is YYREEE in the germline V gene (reference sequence).

The CDR3 nucleotides read TGTGCCAGCAGCCAAGATGGAGGGGGCGGCGATTATGGCTACACCTTC. Its translation is CASSQDGGGGDYGYTF. The chain has TRBV4-2 and TRBJ1-2; the match to TRBD1 covers 7 bases. The CDR3 is 16 amino acids. Germline V lookup: CDR1 LGHNA, CDR2 YNFKEQ. V was pared by 0 bases and J by 5 bases, with 9 bases of the junction left unmatched.

The V and J genes are TRBV5-1 and TRBJ1-2, with D unresolved. Germline assignment: CDR1 SGHRS and CDR2 YFSETQ. Trimming left V 0 bases short and J 7 bases short, with 10 bases between. This CDR3 is 13 amino acids long. The DNA for the CDR3 is TGCGCCAGCAGCTTGGAATTCGCAGGTGGCTACACCTTC. This codes for CASSLEFAGGYTF. Looking up the rest from reference TRBV5-1 and TRBJ1-2 gives the full variable domain: KAGVTQTPRYLIKTRGQQVTLSCSPISGHRSVSWYQQTPGQGLQFLFEYFSETQRNKGNFPGRFSGRQFSNSRSEMNVSTLELGDSALYLCASSLEFAGGYTFGSGTRLTVV.

V usage is TRBV15 and J usage is TRBJ1-4, with D uncertain. The V end was cut by 3 bases, the J end by 7 bases, with 15 bases between. Germline V gene sequence: CDR1 LNHNV, CDR2 YYDKDF (reference sequence). The CDR3 loop spans 15 amino acids. The CDR3 loop reads CATSRITPRSEKLFF. The CDR3 region has the DNA TGTGCCACCAGCAGGATTACACCTAGGTCTGAAAAACTGTTTTTT.

As for this clone: Other nucleotide sequences from this sample produce the same CDR3. The DNA for the CDR3 is TGCGCCAGCAGCTTGGGACAGGGCGGCTATGGCTACACCTTC. Its translation is CASSLGQGGYGYTF. V is TRBV5-1 and J is TRBJ1-2; the match to TRBD1 covers 7 bases. V lost 0 bases and J lost 4; bases outside the gene matches: 3. Per germline, CDR1 SGHRS and CDR2 YFSETQ. The CDR3 sequence is 14 residues long.

The table lists this clone with a count of one. This chain uses TRBV4-3 with TRBJ1-2, with D tentatively TRBD1 (5 bases). This CDR3 has 13 amino acids. V was cut by 3 bases and J by 2 bases, with 7 bases left in between. Germline CDR1 LGHNA, CDR2 YSLEER. CDR3 nucleotide sequence: TGCGCCAGCAGCCAGGACACCAACTATGGCTACACCTTC. This codes for CASSQDTNYGYTF.

This clone was counted once. This chain joins TRBV4-2 and TRBJ2-1; D is unresolved. This CDR3 spans 11 amino acids. CDR1 and CDR2 (germline): LGHNA, YNFKEQ. V lost 8 bases, J lost 9 bases, and 11 bases lay in between. The CDR3 nucleotides are TGTGCCAGCGAGAAAGGTATTGAGCAGTTCTTC. This translates into CASEKGIEQFF.

J is TRBJ2-7 and V is TRBV15; D is perhaps TRBD1 (5 bases). V shed 0 bases and J shed 1 base, with 13 bases lying between them. Germline V gene data show CDR1 as LNHNV and CDR2 as YYDKDF (reference sequence). The CDR3 loop spans 16 amino acids. CDR3 nucleotides: TGTGCCACCAGCAGAGATCAGGCGGACAAGTCCTACGAGCAGTACTTC. Translation gives CATSRDQADKSYEQYF.

This chain connects TRBV4-3 to TRBJ2-1; weak D call: TRBD1 (6 bases). This CDR3 has 13 residues. Trimming took 5 bases from V and 10 from J, leaving 15 bases between them. Germline loops: CDR1 LGHNA, CDR2 YSLEER. The CDR3 region is CASSRGIGHEQFF. The CDR3 DNA follows: TGCGCCAGCAGCAGGGGGATTGGCCACGAGCAGTTCTTC.

The chain is built from TRBV6-1 and TRBJ1-5, with D unclear. Trimming removed 0 bases at V and 6 bases at J, with 18 bases between. This CDR3 has 17 residues. The germline CDR1 and CDR2 sequences are MNHNS and SASEGT. This CDR3 is CASSEARTSLDRQPQHF. CDR3 sequence (DNA): TGTGCCAGCAGTGAAGCGCGGACCTCCCTAGACCGTCAGCCCCAGCATTTT.

The chain combines TRBV30 with TRBJ1-5, with 7 bases that match TRBD1. V lost 2 bases, J lost 5 bases, and 6 bases stayed unmatched. CDR3 size: 14 residues. Germline V gene sequence: CDR1 GTSNPN, CDR2 SVGIG (reference sequence). CDR3 loop: CAWSSTGEDQPQHF. The CDR3 nucleotides read TGTGCCTGGAGTTCAACAGGGGAAGATCAGCCCCAGCATTTT.

J is TRBJ2-1 and V is TRBV4-2; no reliable D call. The V gene's germline CDR1 is LGHNA and CDR2 YNFKEQ. CDR3 size: 11 residues. V was shortened by 1 base and J by 9 bases, with 4 bases between the two germline ends. The CDR3 reads CASSQGAEQFF. The CDR3 DNA reads as TGTGCCAGCAGCCAAGGGGCTGAGCAGTTCTTC.